This TCR beta chain was captured in a study of cytotoxic CD8 clonotypes in ibrutinib-treated CLL. TCRdb keeps only in-frame clones here, not all; method: immunoSEQ multiplex PCR. Of about 130,000 clones listed, about 79% are singletons. TCR beta libraries used about 2 micrograms of genomic DNA from cryopreserved PBMCs. The CDR3 is 14 amino acids. In germline, CDR1 is SGHRS, CDR2 YFSETQ. Trimming took off 4 bases at V and 2 bases at J, with 12 bases between the two ends. The starting material was PBMCs, obtained after 12 months of ibrutinib treatment. The source of this sequence is a human donor with chronic lymphocytic leukemia. The V call is TRBV5-1, the J call TRBJ1-2, with D possibly being TRBD1 (6 bases). The CDR3 protein is CASSRETGNYGYTF. The CDR3 coding sequence is TGCGCCAGCAGCAGAGAGACAGGAAACTATGGCTACACCTTC.